A selection of T cell receptor beta chains follows, all from one sample in a study of cytomegalovirus exposure and HLA in healthy donors. Profiled with immunoSEQ multiplex PCR; TCRdb holds only in-frame clones, not every one. In the table there are about 130,000 clones, about 78% of which are singletons. Input material: PBMCs. The source of these receptors is a human donor in good health. CDR3s include the opening cysteine and the closing phenylalanine or tryptophan. D genes are given only for firm matches. Clone size is given for some rows only: seen once, a few or many times, or a class if the clone is expanded.

v_call: TRBV30; j_call: TRBJ2-7; d_call: TRBD1; clone_size: .; cdr3_aa: CAWSVKGQGGYEQYF; cdr3_nt: TGTGCCTGGAGTGTAAAGGGACAGGGGGGTTACGAGCAGTACTTC
v_call: TRBV19; j_call: TRBJ2-2; d_call: TRBD2; clone_size: once; cdr3_aa: CASSRRLPSGRVGELFF; cdr3_nt: TGTGCCAGTAGTAGACGACTGCCCAGCGGGAGGGTCGGGGAGCTGTTTTTT
v_call: TRBV6-1; j_call: TRBJ1-1; d_call: .; clone_size: .; cdr3_aa: CASRGQSEAFF; cdr3_nt: TGTGCCAGCCGGGGACAATCTGAAGCTTTCTTT
v_call: TRBV19; j_call: TRBJ2-7; d_call: .; clone_size: few; cdr3_aa: CASRSTGSVEQYF; cdr3_nt: TGTGCCAGTAGATCAACCGGGAGTGTCGAGCAGTACTTC
v_call: TRBV5-4; j_call: TRBJ2-3; d_call: TRBD2; clone_size: few; cdr3_aa: CASSSPPAGEGNTQYF; cdr3_nt: TGTGCCAGCAGCTCCCCCCCCGCGGGGGAGGGAAATACGCAGTATTTT
v_call: TRBV2; j_call: TRBJ2-7; d_call: .; clone_size: .; cdr3_aa: CASSVRGMGEQYF; cdr3_nt: TGTGCCAGCAGTGTAAGGGGGATGGGCGAGCAGTACTTC
v_call: TRBV28; j_call: TRBJ1-5; d_call: TRBD1; clone_size: .; cdr3_aa: CASQTGGNQPQHF; cdr3_nt: TGTGCCAGCCAGACAGGGGGGAATCAGCCCCAGCATTTT
v_call: TRBV30; j_call: TRBJ2-5; d_call: .; clone_size: .; cdr3_aa: CAWKRAQGWETQYF; cdr3_nt: TGTGCCTGGAAGCGGGCTCAAGGATGGGAGACCCAGTACTTC
v_call: TRBV19; j_call: TRBJ1-5; d_call: .; clone_size: .; cdr3_aa: CASSMWGDNQPQHF; cdr3_nt: TGTGCCAGTAGTATGTGGGGGGACAATCAGCCCCAGCATTTT
v_call: TRBV7-2; j_call: TRBJ2-7; d_call: TRBD1; clone_size: .; cdr3_aa: CASSFSLDRGIREQYF; cdr3_nt: TGTGCCAGCAGCTTCTCCTTGGACAGGGGTATACGCGAGCAGTACTTC